This is a list of T cell receptor beta chains from one sample in a study of identical twins. TCRdb called the 5' RACE reads again in MiXCR, with one record for every CDR3 protein. The table records a few hundred thousand distinct CDR3 sequences, approximately 10% of them present only once. The sample was also reused in another study, on yellow fever vaccine responses in identical twins.

Sequenced input: PBMCs. The receptors were gathered from a woman aged 18 to 35 in good health. CDR3s leave out the opening cysteine and the closing phenylalanine or tryptophan. Each record gives: clone size, J gene, V gene, CDR3 protein. The size of a clone is reported for some rows only, either as once, few or many, or as a class for expanded clones.

.,TRBJ2-7,TRBV27,ASSYDTGGTYEQY
many,TRBJ2-7,TRBV27,ASSPPDNSYEQY
many,TRBJ2-2,TRBV28,ASTFWRENTGELF
many,TRBJ2-1,TRBV4-3,ASSQDRSGEQF
.,TRBJ1-2,TRBV7-6,ASSSREGYNYGYT
.,TRBJ2-7,TRBV4-2,ASSSGREGTYEQY
.,TRBJ2-3,TRBV28,ASSLQPQGRTQY
many,TRBJ2-3,TRBV4-3,ASSQEGGVTDTQY
few,TRBJ2-3,TRBV7-2,ASSPAGGRSTDTQY
few,TRBJ2-1,TRBV7-2,ASSWRTSYNEQF
many,TRBJ2-5,TRBV6-1,ASSANRETQY
.,TRBJ1-5,TRBV6-5,ASSYTIHSNQPQH
few,TRBJ2-2,TRBV12-5,ASGSPTTGELF
many,TRBJ1-1,TRBV6-4,ASSDSGNTEAF
.,TRBJ2-7,TRBV6-2/TRBV6-3,ASTTLLGEQY
few,TRBJ2-5,TRBV24-1,ATSQGRGLQETQY
.,TRBJ2-3,TRBV27,AGPMVNRASTDTQY
.,TRBJ2-7,TRBV5-1,ASSTSSGGWYEQY
many,TRBJ2-3,TRBV20-1,SATSGTSGRAGDTQY
few,TRBJ2-5,TRBV30,AAGLATQETQY
many,TRBJ2-1,TRBV9,ASSVEGGTYNEQF
few,TRBJ2-7,TRBV20-1,SALGGTADYEQY
few,TRBJ2-3,TRBV7-9,ASITRGIAGGPDTQY
many,TRBJ1-6,TRBV10-3,AISERGGESPLH
many,TRBJ2-5,TRBV20-1,SVPTGAQETQY
.,TRBJ2-3,TRBV6-1,ASTLIHGDTQY
.,TRBJ2-6,TRBV6-2/TRBV6-3,ASSFRVSGANVLT
many,TRBJ2-7,TRBV29-1,SVEDRRGEQY
.,TRBJ1-2,TRBV10-3,AIGRAANYGYT
many,TRBJ2-1,TRBV6-4,ASSEGQGFEQF
few,TRBJ2-5,TRBV7-9,ASSQPGPREETQY
many,TRBJ2-4,TRBV28,ASSLFAGGSPVAKNIQY
.,TRBJ2-3,TRBV11-2,ASSLGAKSTDTQY
.,TRBJ2-7,TRBV30,AWRNTGGGEQY
many,TRBJ2-1,TRBV29-1,SVQLGNEQF
many,TRBJ2-1,TRBV29-1,SVGPPDRGPNNEQF
.,TRBJ2-5,TRBV5-4,ARGFGGQETQY
.,TRBJ1-3,TRBV7-2,ASSLTGQGHTIY
.,TRBJ2-1,TRBV10-1,ASSERVGLAGVYNEQF
.,TRBJ2-7,TRBV28,ASSIQVYEQY
few,TRBJ2-3,TRBV7-9,ASRGLAGGLDTQY
.,TRBJ1-6,TRBV27,ASGRNSPLH
few,TRBJ2-7,TRBV11-2,ASSLGGTSGRSSYEQY
many,TRBJ1-1,TRBV15,ATIGTGEGVATEAF
many,TRBJ2-5,TRBV6-2/TRBV6-3,ASRLTGVIGTQY
.,TRBJ1-1,TRBV6-5,ASSSTGGSNTEAF
.,TRBJ2-3,TRBV4-2,ASSQGRAGLTDTQY
many,TRBJ2-7,TRBV5-5,ASSLSIGTQGFFGV
few,TRBJ2-3,TRBV6-2/TRBV6-3,ASSYGTQGDTQY
few,TRBJ2-5,TRBV5-6,ASSLGGGLAQTQY
few,TRBJ2-3,TRBV11-2,ASSLVAGLPGGPFGTDTQY
.,TRBJ1-5,TRBV20-1,SASEGPQQPQH
.,TRBJ2-7,TRBV28,ASRRGGPGYEQY
many,TRBJ2-5,TRBV5-1,ASSLVGGETQY
many,TRBJ2-5,TRBV29-1,SVAGTLGGETQY
few,TRBJ1-6,TRBV28,ASRAQGARESPLH
few,TRBJ2-1,TRBV12-3/TRBV12-4,ASGGQGSNEQF
few,TRBJ2-7,TRBV5-5,ASSLDLQFLEQY